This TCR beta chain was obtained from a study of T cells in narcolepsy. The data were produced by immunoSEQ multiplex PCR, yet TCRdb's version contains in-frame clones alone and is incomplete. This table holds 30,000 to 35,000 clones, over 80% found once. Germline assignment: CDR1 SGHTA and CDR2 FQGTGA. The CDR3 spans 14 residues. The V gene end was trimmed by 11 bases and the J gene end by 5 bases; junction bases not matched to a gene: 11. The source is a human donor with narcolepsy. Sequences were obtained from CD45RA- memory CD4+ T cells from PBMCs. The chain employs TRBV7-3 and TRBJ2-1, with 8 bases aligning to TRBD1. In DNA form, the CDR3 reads TGTGCCCCCAGGGAGACAGGGGCTCACAATGAGCAGTTCTTC. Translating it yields CAPRETGAHNEQFF.